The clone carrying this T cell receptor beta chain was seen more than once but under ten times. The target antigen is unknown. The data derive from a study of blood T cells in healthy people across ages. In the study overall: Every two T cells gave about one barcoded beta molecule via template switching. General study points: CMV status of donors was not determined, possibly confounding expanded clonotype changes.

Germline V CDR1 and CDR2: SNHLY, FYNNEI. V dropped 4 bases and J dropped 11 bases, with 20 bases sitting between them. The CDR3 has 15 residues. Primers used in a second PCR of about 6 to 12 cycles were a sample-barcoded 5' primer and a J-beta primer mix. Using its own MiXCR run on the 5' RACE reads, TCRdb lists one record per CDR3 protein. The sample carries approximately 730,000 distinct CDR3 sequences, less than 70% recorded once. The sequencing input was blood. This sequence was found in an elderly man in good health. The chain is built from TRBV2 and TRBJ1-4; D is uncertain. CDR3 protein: CASSGSALGEWKLFF. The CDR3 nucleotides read TGTGCCAGCAGTGGTTCGGCACTTGGCGAGTGGAAACTGTTTTTT.